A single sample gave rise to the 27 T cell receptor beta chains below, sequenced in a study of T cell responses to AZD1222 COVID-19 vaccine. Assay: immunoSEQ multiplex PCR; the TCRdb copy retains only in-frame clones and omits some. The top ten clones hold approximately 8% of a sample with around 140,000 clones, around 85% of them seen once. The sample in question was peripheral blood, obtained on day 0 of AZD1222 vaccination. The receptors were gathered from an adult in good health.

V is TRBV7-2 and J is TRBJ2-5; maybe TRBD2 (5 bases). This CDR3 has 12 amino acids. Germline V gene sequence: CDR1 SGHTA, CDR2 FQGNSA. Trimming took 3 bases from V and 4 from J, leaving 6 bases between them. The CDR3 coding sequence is TGTGCCAGCAGCTTTGGGAGAGAGACCCAGTACTTC. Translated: CASSFGRETQYF.

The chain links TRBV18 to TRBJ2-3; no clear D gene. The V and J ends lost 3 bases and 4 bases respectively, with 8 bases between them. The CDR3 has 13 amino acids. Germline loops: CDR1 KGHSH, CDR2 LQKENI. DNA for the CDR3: TGTGCCAGCTCACCTAGGAGCCCAGATACGCAGTATTTT. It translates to CASSPRSPDTQYF.

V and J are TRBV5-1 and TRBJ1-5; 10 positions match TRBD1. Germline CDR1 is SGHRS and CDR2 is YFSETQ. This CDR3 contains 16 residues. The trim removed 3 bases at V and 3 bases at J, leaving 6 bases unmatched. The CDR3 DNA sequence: TGCGCCAGCAGCTGGGGGGACAGGGGACCCAATCAGCCCCAGCATTTT. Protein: CASSWGDRGPNQPQHF.

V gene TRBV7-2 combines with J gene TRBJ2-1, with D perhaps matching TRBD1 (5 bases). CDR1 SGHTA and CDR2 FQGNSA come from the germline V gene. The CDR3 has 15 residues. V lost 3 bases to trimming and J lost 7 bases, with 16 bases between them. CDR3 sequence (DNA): TGTGCCAGCAGCTTGCTGGGGCAATCTGGGAATGAGCAGTTCTTC. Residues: CASSLLGQSGNEQFF.

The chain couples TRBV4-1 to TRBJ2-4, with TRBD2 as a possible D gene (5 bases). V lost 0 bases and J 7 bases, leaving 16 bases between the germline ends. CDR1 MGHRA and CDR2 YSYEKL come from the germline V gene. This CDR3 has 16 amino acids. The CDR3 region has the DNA TGCGCCAGCAGCCAAGAAAAAAGAGAGGGTTGGAACATTCAGTACTTC. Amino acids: CASSQEKREGWNIQYF.

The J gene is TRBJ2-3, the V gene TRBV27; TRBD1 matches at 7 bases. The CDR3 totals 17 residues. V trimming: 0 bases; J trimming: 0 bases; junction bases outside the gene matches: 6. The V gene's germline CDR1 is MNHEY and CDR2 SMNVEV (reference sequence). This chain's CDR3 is CASSLSSTGASTDTQYF. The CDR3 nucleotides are TGTGCCAGCAGTTTATCGAGTACAGGGGCTAGCACAGATACGCAGTATTTT.

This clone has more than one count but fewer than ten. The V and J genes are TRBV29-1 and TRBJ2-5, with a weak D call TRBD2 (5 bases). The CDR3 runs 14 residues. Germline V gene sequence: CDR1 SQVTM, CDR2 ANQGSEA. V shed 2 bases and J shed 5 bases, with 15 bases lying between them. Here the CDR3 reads CSVETVYRGETQYF. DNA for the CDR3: TGCAGCGTTGAAACGGTATACCGAGGGGAGACCCAGTACTTC.

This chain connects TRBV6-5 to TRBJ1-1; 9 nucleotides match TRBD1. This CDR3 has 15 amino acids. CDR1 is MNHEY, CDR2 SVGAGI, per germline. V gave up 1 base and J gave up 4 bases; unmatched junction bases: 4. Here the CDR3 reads CASSYLYRGPTEAFF. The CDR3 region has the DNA TGTGCCAGCAGTTACTTATACAGGGGGCCCACTGAAGCTTTCTTT.

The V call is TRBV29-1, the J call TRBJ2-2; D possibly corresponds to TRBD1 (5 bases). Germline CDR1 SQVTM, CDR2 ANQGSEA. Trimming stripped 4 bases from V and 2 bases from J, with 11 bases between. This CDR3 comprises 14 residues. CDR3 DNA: TGCAGCGTTGTGGGTGGGGCCAACACCGGGGAGCTGTTTTTT. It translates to CSVVGGANTGELFF.

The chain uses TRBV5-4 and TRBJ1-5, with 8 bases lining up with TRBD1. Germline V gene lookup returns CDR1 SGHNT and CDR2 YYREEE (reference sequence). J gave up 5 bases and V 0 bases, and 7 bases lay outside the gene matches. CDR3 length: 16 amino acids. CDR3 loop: CASSLDNPGGDQPQHF. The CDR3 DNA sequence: TGTGCCAGCAGCTTGGACAACCCAGGGGGCGATCAGCCCCAGCATTTT.

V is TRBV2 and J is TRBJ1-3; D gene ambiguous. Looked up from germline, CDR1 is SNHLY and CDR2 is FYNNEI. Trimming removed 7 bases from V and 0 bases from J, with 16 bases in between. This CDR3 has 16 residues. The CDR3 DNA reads TGTGCCAGCACGATAACGGCCACCCTCTCTGGAAACACCATATATTTT. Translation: CASTITATLSGNTIYF. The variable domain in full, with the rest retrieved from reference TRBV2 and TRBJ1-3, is EPEVTQTPSHQVTQMGQEVILRCVPISNHLYFYWYRQILGQKVEFLVSFYNNEISEKSEIFDDQFSVERPDGSNFTLKIRSTKLEDSAMYFCASTITATLSGNTIYFGEGSWLTVV.

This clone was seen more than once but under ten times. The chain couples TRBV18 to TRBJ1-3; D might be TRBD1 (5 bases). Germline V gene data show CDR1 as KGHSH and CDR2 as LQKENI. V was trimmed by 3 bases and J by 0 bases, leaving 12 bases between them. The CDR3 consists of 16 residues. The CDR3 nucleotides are TGTGCCAGCTCACCGCCACAGGCGTTCTCTGGAAACACCATATATTTT. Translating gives CASSPPQAFSGNTIYF.

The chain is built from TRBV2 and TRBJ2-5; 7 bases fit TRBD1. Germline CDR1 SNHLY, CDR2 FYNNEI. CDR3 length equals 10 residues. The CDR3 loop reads CVGGRETQYF. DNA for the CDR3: TGTGTAGGGGGCCGGGAGACCCAGTACTTC.

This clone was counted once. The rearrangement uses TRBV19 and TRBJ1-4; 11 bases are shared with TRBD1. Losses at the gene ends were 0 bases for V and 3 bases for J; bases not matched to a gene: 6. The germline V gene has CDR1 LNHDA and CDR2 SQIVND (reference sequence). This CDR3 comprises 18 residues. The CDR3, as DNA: TGTGCCAGTAGTATAGACCGGGACAGGGGGAAAGCTAATGAAAAACTGTTTTTT. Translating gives CASSIDRDRGKANEKLFF. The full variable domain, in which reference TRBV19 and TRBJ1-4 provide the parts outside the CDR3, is DGGITQSPKYLFRKEGQNVTLSCEQNLNHDAMYWYRQDPGQGLRLIYYSQIVNDFQKGDIAEGYSVSREKKESFPLTVTSAQKNPTAFYLCASSIDRDRGKANEKLFFGSGTQLSVL.

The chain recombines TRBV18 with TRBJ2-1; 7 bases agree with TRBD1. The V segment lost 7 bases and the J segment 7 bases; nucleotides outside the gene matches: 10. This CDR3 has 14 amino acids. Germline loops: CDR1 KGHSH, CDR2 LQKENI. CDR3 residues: CASFYGTAKNEQFF. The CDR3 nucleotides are TGTGCCAGCTTCTACGGGACAGCCAAAAATGAGCAGTTCTTC.

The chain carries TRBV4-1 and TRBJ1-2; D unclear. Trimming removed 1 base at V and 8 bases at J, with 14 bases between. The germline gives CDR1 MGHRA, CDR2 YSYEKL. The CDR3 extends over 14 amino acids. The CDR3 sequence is CASSQAADERGYTF. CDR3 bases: TGCGCCAGCAGCCAAGCGGCCGACGAAAGGGGCTACACCTTC.

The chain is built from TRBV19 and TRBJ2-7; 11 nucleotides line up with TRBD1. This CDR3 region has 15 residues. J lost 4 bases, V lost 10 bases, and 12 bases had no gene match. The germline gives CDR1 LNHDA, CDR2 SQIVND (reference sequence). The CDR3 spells CATMSDRGRSYEQYF. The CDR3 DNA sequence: TGTGCCACTATGTCGGACAGGGGGCGCAGTTACGAGCAGTACTTC.

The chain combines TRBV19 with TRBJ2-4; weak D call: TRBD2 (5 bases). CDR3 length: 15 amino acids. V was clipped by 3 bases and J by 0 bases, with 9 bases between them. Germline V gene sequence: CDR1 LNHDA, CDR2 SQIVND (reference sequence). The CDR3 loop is CASSIPGGAKNIQYF. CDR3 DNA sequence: TGTGCCAGTAGTATCCCCGGAGGAGCCAAAAACATTCAGTACTTC.

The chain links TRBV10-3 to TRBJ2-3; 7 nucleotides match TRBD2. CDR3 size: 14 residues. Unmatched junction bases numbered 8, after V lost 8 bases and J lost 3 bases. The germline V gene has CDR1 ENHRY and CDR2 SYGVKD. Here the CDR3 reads CAIRDYRGTDTQYF. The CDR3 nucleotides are TGTGCCATCCGGGACTACCGGGGGACAGATACGCAGTATTTT.

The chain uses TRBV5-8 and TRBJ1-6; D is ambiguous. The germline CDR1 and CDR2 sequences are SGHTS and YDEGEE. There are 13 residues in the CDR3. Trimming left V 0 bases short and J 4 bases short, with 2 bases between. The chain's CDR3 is CASSLGYNSPLHF. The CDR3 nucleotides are TGTGCCAGCAGCTTGGGATATAATTCACCCCTCCACTTT.

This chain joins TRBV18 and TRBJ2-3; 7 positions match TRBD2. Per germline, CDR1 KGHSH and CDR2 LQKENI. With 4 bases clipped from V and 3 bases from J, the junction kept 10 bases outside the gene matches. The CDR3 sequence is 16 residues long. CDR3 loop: CASSLQPGEGTDTQYF. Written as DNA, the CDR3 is TGTGCCAGCTCACTCCAGCCGGGGGAGGGGACAGATACGCAGTATTTT. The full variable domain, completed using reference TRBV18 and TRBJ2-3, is NAGVMQNPRHLVRRRGQEARLRCSPMKGHSHVYWYRQLPEEGLKFMVYLQKENIIDESGMPKERFSAEFPKEGPSILRIQQVVRGDSAAYFCASSLQPGEGTDTQYFGPGTRLTVL.

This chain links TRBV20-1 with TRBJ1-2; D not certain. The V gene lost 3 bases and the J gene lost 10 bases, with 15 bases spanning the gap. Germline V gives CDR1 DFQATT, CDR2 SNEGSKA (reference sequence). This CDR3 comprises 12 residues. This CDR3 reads CSASPGPFDYTF. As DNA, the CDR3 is TGCAGTGCTAGTCCTGGGCCCTTCGACTACACCTTC.

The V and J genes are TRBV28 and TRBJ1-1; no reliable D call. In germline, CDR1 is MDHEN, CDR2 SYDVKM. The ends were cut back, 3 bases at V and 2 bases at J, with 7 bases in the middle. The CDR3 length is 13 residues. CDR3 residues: CASSFLRNTEAFF. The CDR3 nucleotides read TGTGCCAGCAGTTTTCTCCGTAACACTGAAGCTTTCTTT.

CDR3 residues: CASPGTGDNSPLHF. The DNA of the CDR3 is TGTGCCAGCCCCGGGACAGGGGATAATTCACCCCTCCACTTT. The rearrangement joins TRBV19 to TRBJ1-6, with TRBD1 identical over 10 bases. CDR3 length: 14 amino acids. CDR1 LNHDA and CDR2 SQIVND come from the germline V gene (reference sequence). V was clipped by 9 bases and J by 5 bases; unmatched bases: 4.

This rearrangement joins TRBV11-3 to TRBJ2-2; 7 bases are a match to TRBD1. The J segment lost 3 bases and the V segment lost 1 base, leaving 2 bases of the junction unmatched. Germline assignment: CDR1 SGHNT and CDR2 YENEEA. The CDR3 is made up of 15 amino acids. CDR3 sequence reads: CASSLGQGDTGELFF. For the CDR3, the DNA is TGTGCCAGCAGCTTAGGTCAGGGGGACACCGGGGAGCTGTTTTTT.

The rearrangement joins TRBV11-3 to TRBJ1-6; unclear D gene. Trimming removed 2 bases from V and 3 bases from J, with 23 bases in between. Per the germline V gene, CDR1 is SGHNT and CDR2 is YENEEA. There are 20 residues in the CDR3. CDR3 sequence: CASSLRCSPAAGVYNSPLHF. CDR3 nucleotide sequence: TGTGCCAGCAGCTTAAGGTGCTCCCCGGCCGCCGGCGTCTATAATTCACCCCTCCACTTT.

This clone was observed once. CDR3 sequence: CASSLGGTGSSPLHF. CDR3 DNA sequence: TGTGCCAGCAGCTTAGGTGGGACAGGAAGTTCACCCCTCCACTTT. The rearrangement joins TRBV7-2 to TRBJ1-6; 8 positions match TRBD1. Germline V gene sequence: CDR1 SGHTA, CDR2 FQGNSA. The CDR3 contains 15 residues. Trimming removed 1 base from V and 9 bases from J; junction bases left unmatched: 5.